This T cell receptor beta chain was obtained from a study of memory CD4+ T cells and cytomegalovirus serostatus. As for the study in general: Of the healthy Belgian adults, several were CMV seropositive and 24 seronegative.

Trimming took 3 bases from V and 5 from J; bases not matched to a gene: 12. Germline values: CDR1 GTSNPN, CDR2 SVGIG (reference sequence). The CDR3 sequence is 15 residues long. Regarding the study as a whole: Of 150 to 200 reported CMV TCRbeta sequences, just over 65 were found in memory CD4+ repertoires. Suggested: most of the CMV-linked TCR signature lies in CD4+ memory cells.

A few counts support this clone. Its antigen is not identified. The sort gate was single viable CD3+CD4+CD8-CD45RO+ cells for memory CD4+ T cells. In the authors' workflow: Out-of-frame sequences were removed, leaving 2,204,828 distinct TCRbeta sequences. Sequencing was performed with immunoSEQ multiplex PCR; in TCRdb, only in-frame clones are kept and a portion is missing. That table gives V, J and clone size, and the DNA gave D and trimming. Here the sample spans 55,000 to 60,000 clones, about three quarters being singletons. The receptor's source is an adult in good health and CMV-seronegative. The chain links TRBV30 to TRBJ2-5; 7 bases align to TRBD2. The sample consisted of memory CD4+ T cells from blood. The CDR3 loop reads CAWRARVGAGETQYF. The CDR3 bases are TGTGCCTGGAGGGCGCGTGTGGGAGCGGGGGAGACCCAGTACTTC. Using reference TRBV30 and TRBJ2-5 for the parts outside the CDR3, the full variable domain is SQTIHQWPATLVQPVGSPLSLECTVEGTSNPNLYWYRQAAGRGLQLLFYSVGIGQISSEVPQNLSASRPQDRQFILSSKKLLLSDSGFYLCAWRARVGAGETQYFGPGTRLLVL.